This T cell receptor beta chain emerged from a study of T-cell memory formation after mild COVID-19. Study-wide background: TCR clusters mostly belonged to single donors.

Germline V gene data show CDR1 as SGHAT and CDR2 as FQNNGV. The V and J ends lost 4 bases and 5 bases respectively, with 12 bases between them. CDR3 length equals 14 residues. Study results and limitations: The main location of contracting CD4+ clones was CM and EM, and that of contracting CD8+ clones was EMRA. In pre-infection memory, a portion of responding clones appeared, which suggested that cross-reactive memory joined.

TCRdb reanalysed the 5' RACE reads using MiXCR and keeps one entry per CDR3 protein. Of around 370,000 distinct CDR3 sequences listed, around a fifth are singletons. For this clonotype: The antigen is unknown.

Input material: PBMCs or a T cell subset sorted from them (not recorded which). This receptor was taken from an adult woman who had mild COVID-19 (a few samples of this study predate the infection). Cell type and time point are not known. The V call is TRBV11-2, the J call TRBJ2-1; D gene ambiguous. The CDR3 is CASSSPSFHNEQFF. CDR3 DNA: TGTGCCAGCAGCTCCCCGTCGTTCCACAATGAGCAGTTCTTC. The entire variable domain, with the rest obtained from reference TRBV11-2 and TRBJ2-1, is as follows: EAGVAQSPRYKIIEKRQSVAFWCNPISGHATLYWYQQILGQGPKLLIQFQNNGVVDDSQLPKDRFSAERLKGVDSTLKIQPAKLEDSAVYLCASSSPSFHNEQFFGPGTRLTVL.